A single sample gave rise to the 7 T cell receptor beta chains below, sequenced in a study of prognosis after radiotherapy for stage I lung cancer. With two-round multiplex PCR, TCR beta CDR3 sequences were amplified from genomic DNA. Round-one PCR had primers specific to each TRBV and TRBJ gene. TCRdb reanalysed the multiplex PCR reads using MiXCR and keeps one entry per CDR3 protein. Seen here are under 30,000 distinct CDR3 sequences, more than 25% observed once, and the top ten hold around an eighth. Here the sequenced sample was PBMCs, taken before or after stereotactic body radiation therapy (not recorded which). Source of these receptors: a donor aged 50 or older with non-small cell lung cancer.

The chain carries TRBV20-1 and TRBJ2-5; D is uncertain. V was shortened by 5 bases and J by 5 bases, with 18 bases between the two germline ends. There are 14 residues in the CDR3. Germline lookup yields CDR1 DFQATT and CDR2 SNEGSKA (reference sequence). The CDR3 here is CSAGARGVTETQYF. The CDR3 nucleotides read TGCAGTGCTGGAGCGAGAGGAGTGACGGAGACCCAGTACTTC.

This clonotype was observed at least ten times. V gene TRBV29-1 combines with J gene TRBJ2-7, with D tentatively TRBD1 (5 bases). CDR3 length: 12 amino acids. Trimming removed 5 bases at V and 5 bases at J, with 13 bases between. CDR1 is SQVTM, CDR2 ANQGSEA, per germline. The CDR3 loop reads CSVFQGIHEQYF. The CDR3 DNA reads TGCAGCGTTTTTCAGGGTATCCACGAGCAGTACTTC.

The chain combines TRBV6-2 or TRBV6-3 with TRBJ2-2; the D gene is possibly TRBD2 (5 bases). Germline lookup yields CDR1 MNHEY and CDR2 SVGEGT. V lost 5 bases and J lost 10, with 29 bases in between. This CDR3 region has 18 residues. CDR3 nucleotide sequence: TGTGCCAGCAGTGAAGCTTTTGCTATCTGGAGGAAACACTTGGAGCTGTTTTTT. Its translation is CASSEAFAIWRKHLELFF.

This clonotype showed up just a few times. V is TRBV5-4 and J is TRBJ2-1, with D hard to call. V was cut by 2 bases and J by 4 bases, with 7 bases left in between. Per germline, CDR1 SGHNT and CDR2 YYREEE (reference sequence). The CDR3 sequence is 13 residues long. The DNA for the CDR3 is TGTGCCAGCAGCTTAGACCATTACAATGAGCAGTTCTTC. Protein: CASSLDHYNEQFF.

Remarks on this clonotype: A far larger clone is one nucleotide away, so this likely arose from a read error. The chain combines TRBV11-3 with TRBJ2-1; a possible D gene is TRBD1 (5 bases). CDR1 and CDR2 from the germline V gene are SGHNT and YENEEA. V dropped 3 bases and J dropped 5 bases, with 14 bases sitting between them. CDR3 size: 15 residues. Here the CDR3 reads CASSFSLGDNNEQFF. CDR3 sequence (DNA): TGTGCCAGCAGCTTTTCGCTAGGGGATAACAATGAGCAGTTCTTC.

This clonotype is deemed medium-sized. In nucleotides, the CDR3 is TGTGCCAGCAGTTACCCCTTGAGAGACCACGAGCAGTACTTC. This translates into CASSYPLRDHEQYF. The V gene is TRBV6-5, the J gene TRBJ2-7; D is ambiguous. Per the germline V gene, CDR1 is MNHEY and CDR2 is SVGAGI. Trimming pared 2 bases from V and 5 bases from J, leaving 13 bases between. The CDR3 length is 14 residues.

This clonotype occurred many times. The chain employs TRBV19 and TRBJ1-5; 9 bases match TRBD1. The CDR3 length is 15 residues. Germline V gives CDR1 LNHDA, CDR2 SQIVND (reference sequence). V gave up 5 bases and J gave up 4 bases; unmatched junction bases: 6. CDR3 protein: CASSSLGQGNQPQHF. The CDR3 nucleotides are TGTGCCAGTAGTTCTCTGGGACAGGGAAATCAGCCCCAGCATTTT.